This TCR beta chain was profiled in a study of T-cell reconstitution after alpha-beta-depleted transplantation in children. Germline V CDR1 and CDR2: MNHNS, SASEGT. The CDR3 loop spans 14 amino acids. Trimming at V came to 5 bases and at J to 6 bases, leaving 7 bases not matched to a gene. This clonotype came up a few times. Its specificity is unknown. Unique molecular identifiers were used to barcode this TCRbeta library. MiXCR, run by TCRdb on the PCR reads, gives a single entry per CDR3 protein. In the table there are about 48,000 distinct CDR3 sequences, about 5% of which are singletons. Study results and limitations: Newly produced T cells mostly accounted for T-cell counts and diversity one year post-transplant.

This rearrangement joins TRBV6-1 to TRBJ2-1; 7 nucleotides line up with TRBD2. This receptor was obtained from a female patient aged 2-9 years who had a stem cell transplant for aplastic anemia, so the T cells may come from the graft donor. Sample: PBMCs, mostly from graft donor cells, taken 60 days after TCRalphabeta/CD19-depleted stem cell transplant. The CDR3 reads CASSPRGGINEQFF. The CDR3 DNA follows: TGTGCCAGCAGTCCCCGCGGGGGAATCAATGAGCAGTTCTTC.